The clone carrying this T cell receptor beta chain was found once. As yet, its antigen is unknown. The sample originates from a study of siplizumab effects on memory and regulatory T cells. The study, taken as a whole, reports: Treg origin accounted for an average of around 67% of mappable alloreactive CD4+ clones with siplizumab and under 30% in controls. Only a minority of proliferating CD4+ or CD8+ clones had an assignable naive or memory phenotype, with roughly 80-96% lacking one. Alloreactive sequences traceable to unstimulated CD4+ memory cells declined significantly under siplizumab.

The junction had 7 bases not matched to a gene; V was cut back by 5 bases and J by 7 bases. Looked up from germline, CDR1 is LNHDA and CDR2 is SQIVND (reference sequence). This CDR3 spans 14 amino acids. The study assayed 100,000 or so TCR templates per sample. Using immunoSEQ multiplex PCR, the repertoire was profiled, and TCRdb retains in-frame clones only, with some absent. The data show roughly 56,000 clones, with roughly 93% seen just once and roughly two fifths held by the top ten. This clonotype originated in a human donor in good health. This chain links TRBV19 with TRBJ1-2, with 10 bases matching TRBD1. Sequenced sample: CD8+ T cells sorted from blood. The CDR3 sequence is CASSPRQGAGGYTF. CDR3 sequence (DNA): TGTGCCAGTAGTCCCAGACAGGGGGCAGGTGGCTACACCTTC.